Given below is one TCR beta chain in context. Sequencing was performed with immunoSEQ multiplex PCR; in TCRdb, only in-frame clones are kept and a portion is missing. The profile shows about 89,000 clones, around nine tenths of them singletons. This entry belongs to a study of control samples from healthy donors and cancer patients. V shed 3 bases, J shed 2 bases, and the junction held 10 bases outside the gene matches. Germline values: CDR1 SGHVS, CDR2 FNYEAQ. The CDR3 spans 17 residues. The sequence derives from a man younger than 40 in good health. Sequenced material: blood. This sequence joins TRBV7-6 and TRBJ2-5, with 9 bases matching TRBD1. CDR3 DNA: TGTGCCAGCAGCTTGGATGGACAGGGGCTGACTCAAGAGACCCAGTACTTC. It specifies CASSLDGQGLTQETQYF. The variable domain in full, completed from reference TRBV7-6 and TRBJ2-5, reads GAGVSQSPRYKVTKRGQDVALRCDPISGHVSLYWYRQALGQGPEFLTYFNYEAQQDKSGLPNDRFSAERPEGSISTLTIQRTEQRDSAMYRCASSLDGQGLTQETQYFGPGTRLLVL.